This T cell receptor (beta chain) originates from a study of cytomegalovirus exposure and HLA in healthy donors. This clone was recorded once. This CDR3 region has 15 residues. Trimming took 1 base from V and 2 from J, leaving 9 bases between them. The germline CDR1 and CDR2 sequences are MNHEY and SMNVEV (reference sequence). A multiplex PCR was run with 60 Vbeta primers and 13 Jbeta primers. Data came from immunoSEQ multiplex PCR; TCRdb stores just in-frame clones and leaves some out. The sample includes 250,000 or so clones, around 81% of them seen just once. The sample comprised PBMCs. The sequence derives from a woman aged 60-75 years in good health and CMV-seropositive. This chain joins TRBV27 and TRBJ1-3; D call uncertain. The CDR3 is CASSLYGMTGNTIYF. DNA of the CDR3: TGTGCCAGCAGTTTATACGGGATGACTGGAAACACCATATATTTT.